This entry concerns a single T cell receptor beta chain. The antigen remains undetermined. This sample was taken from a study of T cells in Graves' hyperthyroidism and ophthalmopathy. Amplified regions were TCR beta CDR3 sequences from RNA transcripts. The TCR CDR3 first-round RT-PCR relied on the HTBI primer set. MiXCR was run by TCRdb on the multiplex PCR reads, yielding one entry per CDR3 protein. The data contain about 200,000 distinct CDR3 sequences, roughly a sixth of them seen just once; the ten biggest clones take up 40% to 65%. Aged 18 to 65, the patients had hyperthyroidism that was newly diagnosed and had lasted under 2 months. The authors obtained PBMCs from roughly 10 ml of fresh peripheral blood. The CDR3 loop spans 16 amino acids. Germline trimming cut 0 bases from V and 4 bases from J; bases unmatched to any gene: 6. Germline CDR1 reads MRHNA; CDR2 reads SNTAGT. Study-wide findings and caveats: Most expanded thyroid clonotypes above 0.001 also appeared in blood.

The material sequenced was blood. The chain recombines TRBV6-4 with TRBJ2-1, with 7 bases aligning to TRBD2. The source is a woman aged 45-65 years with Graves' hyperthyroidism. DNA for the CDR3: TGTGCCAGCAGTGACTCCGCGGGGGAGTCATACAATGAGCAGTTCTTC. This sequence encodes CASSDSAGESYNEQFF.